What follows are 3 T cell receptor beta chains derived from one specimen sequenced in a study of CD8+ T cells in alopecia areata. Investigators isolated RNA and reverse transcribed it into cDNA to act as the sequencing template. Profiling relied on immunoSEQ multiplex PCR, and the TCRdb table lists in-frame clones only, not all of them. The sample includes 90,000 to 100,000 clones, around 45% of them seen just once. What was sequenced was CD4+ T cells sorted from blood. The receptors were gathered from a human donor with alopecia areata.

The V and J genes are TRBV7-9 and TRBJ2-7; a possible D gene is TRBD2 (5 bases). V was cut by 4 bases and J by 7 bases, with 11 bases left in between. Per the germline V gene, CDR1 is SEHNR and CDR2 is FQNEAQ (reference sequence). This CDR3 has 12 residues. CDR3 amino acids: CASSSGSGEQYF. DNA of the CDR3: TGTGCCAGCAGCTCGGGGAGTGGGGAGCAGTACTTC.

In its sample, this clone was seen once. CDR3 sequence reads: CASSRTSGTDTQYF. CDR3 coding DNA: TGTGCCAGCAGCAGGACTAGCGGCACAGATACGCAGTATTTT. The chain links TRBV5-4 to TRBJ2-3; TRBD2 agrees at 9 bases. Germline values: CDR1 SGHNT, CDR2 YYREEE (reference sequence). Trimming at V came to 4 bases and at J to 1 base, leaving 1 base not matched to a gene. This CDR3 is 14 amino acids long.

The V gene is TRBV11-2, the J gene TRBJ2-1, with D unclear. The length of the CDR3 is 12 residues. CDR1 is SGHAT, CDR2 FQNNGV, per germline. Trimming took 3 bases from V and 10 from J, leaving 10 bases between them. CDR3 DNA: TGTGCCAGCAGCTTTGGAGTTAGCGAGCAGTTCTTC. Translation gives CASSFGVSEQFF.